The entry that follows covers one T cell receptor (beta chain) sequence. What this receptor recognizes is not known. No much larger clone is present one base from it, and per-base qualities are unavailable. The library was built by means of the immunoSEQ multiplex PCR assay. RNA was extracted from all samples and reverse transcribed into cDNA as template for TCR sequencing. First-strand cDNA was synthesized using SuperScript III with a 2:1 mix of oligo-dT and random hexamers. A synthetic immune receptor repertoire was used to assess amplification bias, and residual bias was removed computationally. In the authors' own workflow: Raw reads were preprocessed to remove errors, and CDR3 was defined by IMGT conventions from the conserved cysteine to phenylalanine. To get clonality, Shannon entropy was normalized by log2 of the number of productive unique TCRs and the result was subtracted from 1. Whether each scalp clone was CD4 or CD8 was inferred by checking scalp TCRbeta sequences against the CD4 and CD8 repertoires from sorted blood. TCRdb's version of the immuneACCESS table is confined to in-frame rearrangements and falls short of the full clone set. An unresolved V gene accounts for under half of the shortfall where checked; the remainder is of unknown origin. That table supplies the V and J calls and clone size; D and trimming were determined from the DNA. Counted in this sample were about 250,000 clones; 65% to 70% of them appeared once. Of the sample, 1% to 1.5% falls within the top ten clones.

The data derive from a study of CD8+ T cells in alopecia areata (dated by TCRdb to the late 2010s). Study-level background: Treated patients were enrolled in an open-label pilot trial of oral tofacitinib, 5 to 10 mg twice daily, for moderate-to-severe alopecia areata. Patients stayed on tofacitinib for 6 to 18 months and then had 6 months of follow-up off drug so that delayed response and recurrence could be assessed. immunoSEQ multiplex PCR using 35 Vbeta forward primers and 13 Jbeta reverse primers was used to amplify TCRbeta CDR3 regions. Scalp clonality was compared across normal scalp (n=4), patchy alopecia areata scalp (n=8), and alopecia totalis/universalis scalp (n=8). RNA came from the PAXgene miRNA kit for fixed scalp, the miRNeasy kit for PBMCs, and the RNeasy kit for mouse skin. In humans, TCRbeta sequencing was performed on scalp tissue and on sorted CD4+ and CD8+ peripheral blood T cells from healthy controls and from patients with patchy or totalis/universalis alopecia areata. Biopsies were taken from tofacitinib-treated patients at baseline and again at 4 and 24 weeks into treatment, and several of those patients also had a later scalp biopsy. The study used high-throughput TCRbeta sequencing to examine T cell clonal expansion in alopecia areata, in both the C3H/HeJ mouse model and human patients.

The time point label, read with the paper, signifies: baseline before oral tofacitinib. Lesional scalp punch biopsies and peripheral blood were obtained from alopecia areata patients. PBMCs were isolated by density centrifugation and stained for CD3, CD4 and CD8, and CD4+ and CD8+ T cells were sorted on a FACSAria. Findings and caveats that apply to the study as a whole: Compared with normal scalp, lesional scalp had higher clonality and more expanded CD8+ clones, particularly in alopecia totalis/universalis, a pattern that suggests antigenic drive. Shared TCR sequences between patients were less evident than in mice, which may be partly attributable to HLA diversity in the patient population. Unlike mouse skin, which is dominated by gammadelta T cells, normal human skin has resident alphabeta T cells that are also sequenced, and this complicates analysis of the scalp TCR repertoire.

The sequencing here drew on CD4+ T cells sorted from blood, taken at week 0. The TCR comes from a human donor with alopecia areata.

The encoded CDR3 is CATRRQGGNEAFF. The base sequence is TGTGCCACCAGGAGACAGGGGGGAAATGAAGCTTTCTTT. The V and J genes are TRBV10-3 and TRBJ1-1, and TRBD1 aligns with 9 junction nucleotides. CDR1 and CDR2 (ENHRY, SYGVKD) derive from the germline V gene. Relative to germline, V is missing 10 bases and J is missing 7 bases, with 10 bases of the junction outside any gene match. The CDR3 numbers 13 residues from cysteine through phenylalanine. The entry retains the CDR3 DNA only, 39 bases that are in frame from base 1.